The present entry profiles one TCR beta chain with its context. Antigen: not known. Method: immunoSEQ multiplex PCR; TCRdb's copy keeps in-frame clones and lacks some. The top ten clones hold approximately 1% of a sample with 50,000 to 75,000 clones, roughly 80% of them seen once. The sample is drawn from a study of OX40 agonist ivuxolimab in advanced cancers. Study summary: Past anti-PD-1, anti-PD-L1 or anti-CTLA-4 therapy was accepted, and 40% had received some. Study results and limitations: The average count of expanded clones was higher among CD8+ T cells than among CD4+. Both blood CD4+ and CD8+ T cells showed clonal growth by week 6 at 0.1 to 3.0 mg/kg.

V shed 5 bases, J shed 5 bases, and the junction held 9 bases outside the gene matches. There are 16 residues in the CDR3. Germline V gives CDR1 SGHAT, CDR2 FQDESV (reference sequence). The gene calls are TRBV11-1 and TRBJ2-5, with 12 nucleotides matching TRBD1. This receptor was obtained from an adult with an advanced solid tumor such as melanoma, head and neck, liver or kidney cancer. The sequencing used CD4+ or CD8+ T cells sorted from blood, collected in a trial of the OX40 agonist ivuxolimab. The DNA of the CDR3 is TGTGCCAGCAGCCTGGGACAGGGGGCAATCATTGAGACCCAGTACTTC. Translation gives CASSLGQGAIIETQYF. Full variable domain (remainder filled in from reference TRBV11-1 and TRBJ2-5): EAEVAQSPRYKITEKSQAVAFWCDPISGHATLYWYRQILGQGPELLVQFQDESVVDDSQLPKDRFSAERLKGVDSTLKIQPAELGDSAMYLCASSLGQGAIIETQYFGPGTRLLVL.